The 20 T cell receptor beta chains below were found in one sample sequenced in a study of blood T cell repertoires in COVID-19. The assay was immunoSEQ multiplex PCR, and TCRdb's table has in-frame clones only and misses some. The sample carries approximately 170,000 clones, approximately 79% recorded once. Sequenced material: peripheral blood. The receptors were sampled from a woman aged 45-65 years with acute or convalescent COVID-19.

This chain links TRBV19 with TRBJ1-1, with 10 bases identical to TRBD1. Germline V gene lookup returns CDR1 LNHDA and CDR2 SQIVND (reference sequence). The CDR3 runs 13 residues. V lost 7 bases to trimming and J lost 11 bases; unmatched junction nucleotides: 10. The CDR3 spells CASTPRTGGRAFF. CDR3 bases: TGTGCCAGTACCCCTCGGACAGGGGGTCGTGCTTTCTTT.

The chain carries TRBV6-6 and TRBJ1-1, with D perhaps matching TRBD1 (6 bases). V was shortened by 6 bases and J by 3 bases, with 17 bases between the two germline ends. Germline-derived CDR1 and CDR2 are MNHNY and SVGAGI (reference sequence). CDR3 length: 15 residues. The CDR3 loop is CASSPLGAGDTEAFF. Written as DNA, the CDR3 is TGTGCCAGCAGCCCCTTGGGGGCGGGGGACACTGAAGCTTTCTTT.

This clone showed up just a few times. V is TRBV5-8 and J is TRBJ1-6; D is uncertain. The CDR3 has 15 amino acids. Trimming removed 3 bases from V and 5 bases from J, with 12 bases in between. Germline CDR1 is SGHTS and CDR2 is YDEGEE. The CDR3 coding sequence is TGTGCCAGCAGCTCGGTCGGGGTCAATAATTCACCCCTCCACTTT. It encodes CASSSVGVNNSPLHF.

The rearrangement joins TRBV18 to TRBJ1-2, with 12 bases that match TRBD1. Trimming removed 2 bases from V and 0 bases from J; junction bases left unmatched: 13. The CDR3 is 20 amino acids. The germline gives CDR1 KGHSH, CDR2 LQKENI. CDR3 bases: TGTGCCAGCTCACCAATCGGGACAGGGGGCGCGGGCTCGGCTAACTATGGCTACACCTTC. It encodes CASSPIGTGGAGSANYGYTF.

This clone was detected only once. V and J are TRBV2 and TRBJ2-3; 10 nucleotides agree with TRBD2. The CDR3 is made up of 14 amino acids. The V gene end was trimmed by 9 bases and the J gene end by 3 bases; junction bases not matched to a gene: 6. Germline CDR1 reads SNHLY; CDR2 reads FYNNEI. CDR3 amino acids: CASSLAGGTDTQYF. For the CDR3, the DNA is TGTGCCAGTTCGTTAGCGGGGGGAACAGATACGCAGTATTTT.

The V and J genes are TRBV2 and TRBJ2-1; 7 bases fit TRBD1. J lost 8 bases, V lost 4 bases, and 11 bases had no gene match. This CDR3 contains 15 residues. The germline V gene has CDR1 SNHLY and CDR2 FYNNEI. Here the CDR3 DNA reads TGTGCCAGCAGTGCGGCTCAGGGGGAAAGATATGAGCAGTTCTTC. It codes for CASSAAQGERYEQFF.

This clone was observed a few times. The V gene is TRBV4-3, the J gene TRBJ2-2, with D maybe TRBD2 (6 bases). Trimming shortened V by 6 bases and J by 4 bases, and 12 bases separated the two germline ends. The V gene's germline CDR1 is LGHNA and CDR2 YSLEER. The CDR3 is made up of 14 amino acids. This chain's CDR3 is CASRKWRGTGELFF. The CDR3 DNA is TGCGCCAGCAGGAAATGGAGGGGCACCGGGGAGCTGTTTTTT.

V is TRBV7-2 and J is TRBJ1-2; 9 bases align to TRBD1. With 4 bases clipped from V and 9 bases from J, the junction kept 12 bases outside the gene matches. There are 15 residues in the CDR3. Germline assignment: CDR1 SGHTA and CDR2 FQGNSA. The CDR3 coding sequence is TGTGCCAGCAGCTGGCGAGGGACAGGGCAGAGGAGCTACACCTTC. Translated: CASSWRGTGQRSYTF.

This chain uses TRBV6-5 with TRBJ1-3, with 8 positions matching TRBD1. The germline gives CDR1 MNHEY, CDR2 SVGAGI. Unmatched junction bases numbered 7, after V lost 3 bases and J lost 6 bases. The CDR3 extends over 15 amino acids. As DNA, the CDR3 is TGTGCCAGCAGTTATTCGACAGGGGATGCAAACACCATATATTTT. Translated: CASSYSTGDANTIYF.

V usage is TRBV5-1 and J usage is TRBJ1-3; 7 nucleotides line up with TRBD1. This CDR3 spans 16 amino acids. Germline CDR1 SGHRS, CDR2 YFSETQ. V trimming: 4 bases; J trimming: 4 bases; junction bases outside the gene matches: 11. This CDR3 reads CASSLGTEAYGNTIYF. CDR3 DNA: TGCGCCAGCAGCCTCGGGACAGAAGCGTACGGAAACACCATATATTTT.

CDR3 DNA: TGTGCCAGCAGCTTGGTCTCCCGCGAGGGTGAGCAGTTCTTC. It translates to CASSLVSREGEQFF. V usage is TRBV5-4 and J usage is TRBJ2-1; D is possibly TRBD2 (5 bases). Germline-derived CDR1 and CDR2 are SGHNT and YYREEE (reference sequence). Trimming took off 0 bases at V and 9 bases at J, with 13 bases between the two ends. CDR3 length equals 14 residues.

The chain joins TRBV19 to TRBJ1-3; D remains unclear. The CDR3 loop spans 16 amino acids. Germline-derived CDR1 and CDR2 are LNHDA and SQIVND (reference sequence). The V and J ends lost 1 base and 0 bases respectively, with 10 bases between them. CDR3 DNA sequence: TGTGCCAGTAGTATAGGGAGCGGCCCCTCTGGAAACACCATATATTTT. Translating gives CASSIGSGPSGNTIYF.

This chain links TRBV5-1 with TRBJ2-2; TRBD1 might be the D (5 bases). Germline V gives CDR1 SGHRS, CDR2 YFSETQ. The CDR3 runs 15 residues. The V end was cut by 0 bases, the J end by 5 bases, with 11 bases between. CDR3 protein: CASSLDQGMTGELFF. As DNA, the CDR3 is TGCGCCAGCAGCTTGGACCAGGGAATGACCGGGGAGCTGTTTTTT.

This clone was counted a few times. The chain has TRBV10-2 and TRBJ1-1, with D unclear. The CDR3 extends over 10 amino acids. Trimming removed 10 bases at V and 4 bases at J, with 7 bases between. CDR1 and CDR2 (germline): WSHSY, SAAADI. The CDR3 DNA reads as TGCGCCATTACGGGCACTGAAGCTTTCTTT. Amino acids: CAITGTEAFF.

The chain links TRBV7-2 to TRBJ2-2; TRBD1 matches at 8 bases. Trimming at V came to 4 bases and at J to 0 bases, leaving 4 bases not matched to a gene. Germline loops: CDR1 SGHTA, CDR2 FQGNSA. The CDR3 contains 16 residues. CDR3 amino acids: CASSSGQGANTGELFF. For the CDR3, the DNA is TGTGCCAGCAGCTCCGGACAGGGCGCGAACACCGGGGAGCTGTTTTTT.

CDR3 bases: TGTGCCAGCAGCCCAGGGGCAGAAAACTATGGCTACACCTTC. Its translation is CASSPGAENYGYTF. The chain is built from TRBV25-1 and TRBJ1-2; tentatively, D is TRBD1 (6 bases). CDR3 length equals 14 residues. Trimming took off 6 bases at V and 2 bases at J, with 13 bases between the two ends. Germline values: CDR1 MGHDK, CDR2 SYGVNS.

This sequence joins TRBV7-2 and TRBJ2-7, with D tentatively TRBD1 (6 bases). Germline V gene lookup returns CDR1 SGHTA and CDR2 FQGNSA. This CDR3 has 15 amino acids. V was trimmed by 1 base and J by 4 bases, leaving 14 bases between them. The CDR3 DNA reads as TGTGCCAGCAGCTTAGAGTCAGGGGCAAGTTACGAGCAGTACTTC. It codes for CASSLESGASYEQYF. Complete variable domain (other parts from reference TRBV7-2 and TRBJ2-7): GAGVSQSPSNKVTEKGKDVELRCDPISGHTALYWYRQSLGQGLEFLIYFQGNSAPDKSGLPSDRFSAERTGGSVSTLTIQRTQQEDSAVYLCASSLESGASYEQYFGPGTRLTVT.

This clone was recorded once. This sequence joins TRBV7-2 and TRBJ2-5, with 9 bases lining up with TRBD2. Germline V gene data show CDR1 as SGHTA and CDR2 as FQGNSA. There are 15 residues in the CDR3. With V trimmed by 6 bases and J by 3 bases, 8 bases remained unmatched. The CDR3 DNA sequence: TGTGCCAGCAGGGGCGGCGGGGGGGTAAAAGAGACCCAGTACTTC. Protein product: CASRGGGGVKETQYF.

The chain links TRBV2 to TRBJ1-1; a possible D gene is TRBD1 (5 bases). V lost 3 bases, J lost 3 bases, and 8 bases lay in between. This CDR3 spans 13 amino acids. Germline CDR1 and CDR2: SNHLY and FYNNEI. The DNA of the CDR3 is TGTGCCAGCAGTGACCGCAGGGACACTGAAGCTTTCTTT. Amino acid sequence: CASSDRRDTEAFF.

The chain is built from TRBV19 and TRBJ1-4, with TRBD1 identical over 9 bases. The CDR3 spans 15 residues. J was trimmed by 6 bases and V by 4 bases; bases with no gene match: 6. From germline, CDR1 is LNHDA and CDR2 SQIVND (reference sequence). The CDR3 DNA follows: TGTGCCAGTAGTACCCACAGGGGGCGAGATGAAAAACTGTTTTTT. Translated: CASSTHRGRDEKLFF.